These 6 T cell receptor beta chains originate from one sample sequenced in a study of cytomegalovirus exposure and HLA in healthy donors. PCR primers comprised 60 Vbeta and 13 Jbeta primers. Repertoires were generated with immunoSEQ multiplex PCR, while TCRdb's copy carries only in-frame clones and drops some. Among some 180,000 clones listed, 76% were seen once. The sequencing sample was made of PBMCs. These receptors all come from a man aged 18 to 35 in good health and CMV-seronegative.

This sequence joins TRBV18 and TRBJ1-3, with a weak D call TRBD1 (6 bases). Trimming took 8 bases from V and 1 from J, leaving 12 bases between them. The CDR3 covers 14 residues. In germline, CDR1 is KGHSH, CDR2 LQKENI. CDR3 sequence (DNA): TGTGCCAGCGCCGAGGGGACATCTGGAAACACCATATATTTT. It yields the protein CASAEGTSGNTIYF.

The V and J genes are TRBV7-3 and TRBJ2-7; D perhaps matches TRBD2 (6 bases). The length of the CDR3 is 20 residues. V lost 1 base to trimming and J lost 0 bases, with 25 bases between them. Germline V gene data show CDR1 as SGHTA and CDR2 as FQGTGA. The CDR3: CASSLKWRPSEKLSSYEQYF. In nucleotides, the CDR3 is TGTGCCAGCAGCTTAAAATGGCGACCTAGCGAAAAGTTAAGCTCCTACGAGCAGTACTTC.

The V gene is TRBV6-1, the J gene TRBJ1-1, with 8 positions matching TRBD1. The trim removed 1 base at V and 5 bases at J, leaving 9 bases unmatched. Germline values: CDR1 MNHNS, CDR2 SASEGT. The CDR3 consists of 16 residues. This CDR3 reads CASSEETSQGGTEAFF. The CDR3 DNA reads as TGTGCCAGCAGTGAAGAGACCTCACAGGGGGGTACTGAAGCTTTCTTT.

Of note for this clone: Compared with germline, one end of the junction differs, possibly owing to a read error. This sequence joins TRBV7-9 and TRBJ2-7, with 8 bases aligning to TRBD2. Germline assignment: CDR1 SEHNR and CDR2 FQNEAQ (reference sequence). The CDR3 is 11 amino acids. Here the CDR3 DNA reads TGTTCCAGCAGCCGCGGGGGGCTTCTGTACTTC. As protein: CSSSRGGLLYF.

The chain links TRBV7-3 to TRBJ2-5, with 8 nucleotides matching TRBD2. Looked up from germline, CDR1 is SGHTA and CDR2 is FQGTGA. Trimming removed 4 bases from V and 4 bases from J; junction bases left unmatched: 8. The CDR3 spans 15 residues. The CDR3: CASSSSGGLGETQYF. For the CDR3, the DNA is TGTGCCAGCAGCTCCAGCGGGGGCCTAGGAGAGACCCAGTACTTC.

This chain joins TRBV11-2 and TRBJ2-1; TRBD2 agrees at 8 bases. V dropped 5 bases and J dropped 12; count of bases not matched to a gene: 15. The germline V gene encodes CDR1 SGHAT and CDR2 FQNNGV. The CDR3 spans 15 residues. CDR3 bases: TGTGCCAGCAGCCGAGCAGCGGGAGCACGTACGGGGCAGTTCTTC. Protein sequence: CASSRAAGARTGQFF. The full variable domain, completed using reference TRBV11-2 and TRBJ2-1, is EAGVAQSPRYKIIEKRQSVAFWCNPISGHATLYWYQQILGQGPKLLIQFQNNGVVDDSQLPKDRFSAERLKGVDSTLKIQPAKLEDSAVYLCASSRAAGARTGQFFGPGTRLTVL.